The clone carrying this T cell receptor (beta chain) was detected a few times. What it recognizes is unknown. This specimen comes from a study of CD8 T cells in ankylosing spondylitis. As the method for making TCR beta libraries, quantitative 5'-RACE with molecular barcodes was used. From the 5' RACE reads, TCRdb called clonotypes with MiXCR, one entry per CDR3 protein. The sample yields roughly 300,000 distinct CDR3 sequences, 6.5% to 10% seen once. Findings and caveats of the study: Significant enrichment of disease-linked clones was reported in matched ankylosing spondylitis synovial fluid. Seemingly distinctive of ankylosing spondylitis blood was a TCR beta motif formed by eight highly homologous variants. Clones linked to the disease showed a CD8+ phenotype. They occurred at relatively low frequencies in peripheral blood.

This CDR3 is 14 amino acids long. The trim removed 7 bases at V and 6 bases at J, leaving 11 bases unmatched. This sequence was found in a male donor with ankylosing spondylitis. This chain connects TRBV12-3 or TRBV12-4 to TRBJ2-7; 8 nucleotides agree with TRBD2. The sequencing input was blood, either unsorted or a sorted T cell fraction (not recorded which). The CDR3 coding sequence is TGTGCCAGCACCCATTCCAGCGGGAGTATCGAGCAGTACTTC. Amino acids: CASTHSSGSIEQYF.